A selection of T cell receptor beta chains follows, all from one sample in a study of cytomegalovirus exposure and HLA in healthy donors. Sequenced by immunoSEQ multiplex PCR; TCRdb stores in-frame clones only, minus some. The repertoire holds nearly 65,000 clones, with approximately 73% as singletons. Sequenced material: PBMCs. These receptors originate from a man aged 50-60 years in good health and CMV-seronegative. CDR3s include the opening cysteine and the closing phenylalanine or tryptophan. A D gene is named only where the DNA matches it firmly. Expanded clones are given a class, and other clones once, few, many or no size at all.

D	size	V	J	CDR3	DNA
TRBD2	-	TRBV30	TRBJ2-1	CAWGGSGGTYNEQFF	TGTGCCTGGGGGGGGAGCGGGGGTACCTACAATGAGCAGTTCTTC
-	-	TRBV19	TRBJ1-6	CASSIDPPRGALNSPLHF	TGTGCCAGTAGTATAGATCCCCCCCGTGGGGCCTTAAATTCACCCCTCCACTTT
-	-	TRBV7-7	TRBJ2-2	CASSPARTGELFF	TGTGCTAGCAGCCCTGCGAGGACCGGGGAGCTGTTTTTT
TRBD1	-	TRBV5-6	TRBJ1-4	CASSGGTVPRSKLFF	TGTGCCAGCAGCGGCGGGACAGTCCCCCGATCAAAACTGTTTTTT
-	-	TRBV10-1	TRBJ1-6	CASSEIQSNSPLHF	TGCGCCAGCAGTGAAATCCAGTCAAATTCACCCCTCCACTTT
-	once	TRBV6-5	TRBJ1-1	CASKEGVSEAFF	TGTGCCAGCAAAGAGGGGGTGTCGGAAGCTTTCTTT
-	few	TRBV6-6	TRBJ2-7	CASSTRQGPYEQYF	TGTGCCAGCAGTACGCGCCAGGGGCCCTACGAGCAGTACTTC
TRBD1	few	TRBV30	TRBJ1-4	CAWSEGQGGEKLFF	TGTGCCTGGAGTGAAGGACAGGGAGGGGAAAAACTGTTTTTT
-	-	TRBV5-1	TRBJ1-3	CASSLGPGAGNTIYF	TGCGCCAGCAGCTTGGGTCCGGGGGCTGGAAACACCATATATTTT
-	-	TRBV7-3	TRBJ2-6	CASSISLGPGANVLTF	TGTGCCAGCAGCATCTCTCTGGGGCCTGGGGCCAACGTCCTGACTTTC
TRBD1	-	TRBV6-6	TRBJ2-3	CASSTGTGGRDTQYF	TGTGCCAGCAGTACCGGGACAGGGGGCAGGGATACGCAGTATTTT
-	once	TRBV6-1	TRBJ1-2	CASSEYYQGKHGYTF	TGTGCCAGCAGTGAATATTATCAGGGGAAGCATGGCTACACCTTC
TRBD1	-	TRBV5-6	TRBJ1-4	CASSGTGGAYEKLFF	TGTGCCAGCAGCGGGACAGGGGGCGCTTATGAAAAACTGTTTTTT
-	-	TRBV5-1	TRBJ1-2	CASSLDARVGGYTF	TGCGCCAGCAGCTTGGACGCCAGGGTTGGAGGCTACACCTTC
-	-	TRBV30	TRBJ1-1	CAWSVGGWTEAFF	TGTGCCTGGAGTGTGGGGGGGTGGACTGAAGCTTTCTTT
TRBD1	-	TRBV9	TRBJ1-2	CASSPEDRAYGYTF	TGTGCCAGCAGCCCCGAGGACAGGGCCTATGGCTACACCTTC
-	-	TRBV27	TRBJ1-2	CASSSSRGTNGYTF	TGTGCCAGCAGTTCCTCCCGGGGGACCAATGGCTACACCTTC
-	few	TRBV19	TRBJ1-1	CASSRMGMNTEAFF	TGTGCCAGTAGTAGGATGGGCATGAACACTGAAGCTTTCTTT
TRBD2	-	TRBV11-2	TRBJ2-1	CASSLMGAGGREQFF	TGTGCCAGCAGCTTGATGGGAGCGGGGGGTCGTGAGCAGTTCTTC
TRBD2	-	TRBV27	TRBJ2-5	CASSLGSSGGYQETQYF	TGTGCCAGCAGTTTAGGGTCCTCGGGGGGGTACCAAGAGACCCAGTACTTC
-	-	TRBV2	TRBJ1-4	CASSNYRTNEKLFF	TGTGCCAGCAGTAACTACAGGACTAATGAAAAACTGTTTTTT
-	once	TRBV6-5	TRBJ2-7	CASSQGLWGGGEQYF	TGTGCCAGCAGCCAGGGGCTTTGGGGGGGCGGCGAGCAGTACTTC
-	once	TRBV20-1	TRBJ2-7	CSATGHGEQYF	TGCAGTGCTACAGGACATGGCGAGCAGTACTTC
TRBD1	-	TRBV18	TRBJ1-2	CASSRDSYGYTF	TGTGCCAGCTCCCGGGACAGCTATGGCTACACCTTC
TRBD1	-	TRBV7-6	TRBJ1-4	CASSETGLLEKLFF	TGTGCCAGCAGCGAGACAGGGTTGCTTGAAAAACTGTTTTTT
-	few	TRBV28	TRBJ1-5	CASSFLEGGGNQPQHF	TGTGCCAGCAGTTTTTTGGAAGGCGGGGGCAATCAGCCCCAGCATTTT
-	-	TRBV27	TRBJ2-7	CASSPWAGSYEQYF	TGTGCCAGCAGTCCGTGGGCGGGCAGCTACGAGCAGTACTTC